Listed below are T cell receptor beta chains from one sample, sequenced in a study of cytomegalovirus exposure and HLA in healthy donors. Using immunoSEQ multiplex PCR, the repertoire was profiled, and TCRdb retains in-frame clones only, with some absent. The sample holds fewer than 250,000 clones, roughly 80% seen once. The specimen was PBMCs. Receptors were obtained from a male donor in good health and CMV-seropositive. Each CDR3 is given with its conserved first and last residue. A D gene is named only where the DNA matches it firmly. Only some rows state a clone size, as once, few, many or a class for expanded clones.

CDR3	DNA	size	D	V	J
CASSPGSQPQHF	TGTGCCAGCTCACCCGGTAGTCAGCCCCAGCATTTT	NA	NA	TRBV18	TRBJ1-5
CASSQGTLTEQYF	TGTGCCAGCAGCCAGGGAACCCTGACCGAGCAGTACTTC	few	NA	TRBV7-2	TRBJ2-7
CSVCVGTGWLDTQYF	TGCAGCGTTTGCGTCGGCACAGGGTGGTTAGATACGCAGTATTTT	NA	NA	TRBV29-1	TRBJ2-3
CSSEETQYF	TGTTCCAGCGAGGAGACCCAGTACTTC	once	NA	TRBV7-9	TRBJ2-5
CASGLGTDQETQYF	TGTGCTAGTGGTTTGGGGACAGACCAAGAGACCCAGTACTTC	NA	NA	TRBV12-5	TRBJ2-5
CAWEVMNTEAFF	TGTGCCTGGGAGGTCATGAACACTGAAGCTTTCTTT	NA	NA	TRBV30	TRBJ1-1
CATSRGRQNTGELFF	TGTGCCACCAGCAGGGGGAGGCAGAACACCGGGGAGCTGTTTTTT	NA	NA	TRBV15	TRBJ2-2
CASTVQRPYNSPLHF	TGTGCCAGCACCGTACAGAGACCTTATAATTCACCCCTCCACTTT	NA	NA	TRBV6-5	TRBJ1-6
CASSFPRGSDSPLHF	TGTGCCAGCAGCTTTCCCAGGGGCAGTGATTCACCCCTCCACTTT	NA	NA	TRBV7-2	TRBJ1-6
CASSLPPDNSPLHF	TGTGCCAGCAGCTTACCGCCGGATAATTCACCCCTCCACTTT	NA	NA	TRBV7-8	TRBJ1-6
CASSLFSGTDTQYF	TGTGCCAGCAGCCTATTTAGCGGCACAGATACGCAGTATTTT	NA	NA	TRBV5-4	TRBJ2-3
CASSSQAGYSYEQYF	TGTGCCAGCAGCTCTCAAGCGGGGTACTCCTACGAGCAGTACTTC	NA	TRBD2	TRBV7-2	TRBJ2-7
CASSKGSTSGGHNEQFF	TGTGCCAGCAGCAAGGGGTCGACTAGCGGGGGCCACAATGAGCAGTTCTTC	few	TRBD2	TRBV7-2	TRBJ2-1
CASSSPGSSASAVSLYEQYF	TGTGCCAGCAGCTCCCCTGGTAGTAGCGCATCGGCTGTGTCCCTCTACGAGCAGTACTTC	few	NA	TRBV7-8	TRBJ2-7
CASSSDQGYEQYF	TGTGCCAGCAGCTCAGACCAGGGGTACGAGCAGTACTTC	NA	NA	TRBV11-3	TRBJ2-7
CASSRQGPFEAFF	TGTGCCAGCAGCCGACAGGGCCCTTTTGAAGCTTTCTTT	NA	TRBD1	TRBV14	TRBJ1-1
CASSLTGNSNQPQHF	TGTGCCAGCAGCCTGACAGGGAATAGCAATCAGCCCCAGCATTTT	few	TRBD1	TRBV7-9	TRBJ1-5
CASSLAGFNEKLFF	TGTGCCAGCAGCTTGGCAGGGTTTAATGAAAAACTGTTTTTT	NA	NA	TRBV5-6	TRBJ1-4
CASSQGPGTGGDGYTF	TGCGCCAGCAGCCAAGGCCCCGGGACAGGGGGCGATGGCTACACCTTC	few	TRBD1	TRBV4-1	TRBJ1-2
CASRIRRGSYEQYF	TGTGCCAGCAGGATCCGACGAGGCTCCTACGAGCAGTACTTC	NA	NA	TRBV2	TRBJ2-7
CASKAGFLSDTQYF	TGTGCCAGCAAGGCAGGATTTCTTTCAGATACGCAGTATTTT	NA	NA	TRBV7-6	TRBJ2-3
CAWSVGMRDEQFF	TGTGCCTGGAGTGTAGGAATGCGGGATGAGCAGTTCTTC	NA	NA	TRBV30	TRBJ2-1
CASSLTSGNTGELFF	TGTGCCAGCAGCTTGACTAGCGGGAACACCGGGGAGCTGTTTTTT	NA	TRBD2	TRBV5-4	TRBJ2-2
CSVEPSNYGYTF	TGCAGCGTTGAACCCAGTAACTATGGCTACACCTTC	NA	NA	TRBV29-1	TRBJ1-2
CASSVASVSGSNPSEQFF	TGTGCCAGCAGCGTAGCCTCGGTCTCAGGTAGTAATCCCAGTGAGCAGTTCTTC	NA	NA	TRBV9	TRBJ2-1
CASSRTSGSADNEQFF	TGTGCCAGCAGCCGGACTAGCGGGAGTGCGGACAATGAGCAGTTCTTC	NA	TRBD2	TRBV7-3	TRBJ2-1
CASSFRWELGGEQYF	TGCGCCAGCAGCTTCCGTTGGGAGCTGGGCGGCGAGCAGTACTTC	NA	NA	TRBV5-1	TRBJ2-7
CASSKTGGEAYEQYF	TGTGCCAGCTCCAAGACGGGCGGGGAGGCCTACGAGCAGTACTTC	few	NA	TRBV9	TRBJ2-7
CASSVGSLYEQYF	TGTGCCAGCAGCGTAGGTTCCCTCTACGAGCAGTACTTC	NA	NA	TRBV9	TRBJ2-7
CASTRIGVSSYNEQFF	TGTGCCAGTACCAGGATAGGCGTAAGCTCCTACAATGAGCAGTTCTTC	NA	NA	TRBV19	TRBJ2-1
CASSFQRQGPSNEQFF	TGTGCCAGCAGCTTCCAGCGACAGGGGCCCTCCAATGAGCAGTTCTTC	NA	TRBD1	TRBV7-8	TRBJ2-1
CASSLSSGWDEQYF	TGTGCCAGCAGTTTGTCATCGGGATGGGACGAGCAGTACTTC	NA	NA	TRBV27	TRBJ2-7
CASSSGIVGEKLFF	TGCGCCAGCAGCTCAGGAATAGTAGGCGAAAAACTGTTTTTT	once	NA	TRBV5-1	TRBJ1-4
CASSQNLQGFSSPLHF	TGCGCCAGCAGCCAAAACCTACAGGGATTTAGTTCACCCCTCCACTTT	few	NA	TRBV4-3	TRBJ1-6
CASSLPQASSGNTIYF	TGTGCCAGCAGCTTACCTCAGGCGAGCTCTGGAAACACCATATATTTT	once	NA	TRBV13	TRBJ1-3
CASSVGGEQYF	TGTGCCAGCAGTGTCGGGGGGGAGCAGTACTTC	NA	TRBD2	TRBV6-4	TRBJ2-7
CASSREAASYEQYF	TGCGCCAGCAGCCGGGAGGCAGCTTCCTACGAGCAGTACTTC	NA	NA	TRBV4-1	TRBJ2-7
CASGTGGSNQPQHF	TGTGCCAGCGGGACGGGGGGAAGCAATCAGCCCCAGCATTTT	once	NA	TRBV9	TRBJ1-5
CASIKTRESNQPQHF	TGTGCCAGCATCAAAACGAGAGAGAGCAATCAGCCCCAGCATTTT	NA	NA	TRBV7-6	TRBJ1-5
CASSQTGPTQGKEAFF	TGTGCCAGCAGCCAAACCGGACCCACCCAGGGCAAAGAAGCTTTCTTT	NA	NA	TRBV7-3	TRBJ1-1
CASSQVQHRGSSYEQYF	TGTGCCAGCAGCCAAGTTCAGCACAGGGGCTCGTCCTACGAGCAGTACTTC	NA	TRBD1	TRBV4-2	TRBJ2-7
CATGTSRMGDTQYF	TGTGCCACCGGGACTAGCAGGATGGGAGATACGCAGTATTTT	NA	TRBD2	TRBV19	TRBJ2-3
CASSGQRSSYEQYF	TGTGCCAGCAGTGGTCAGCGAAGCTCCTACGAGCAGTACTTC	NA	NA	TRBV6-6	TRBJ2-7
CASSLEGNGQETQYF	TGCGCCAGCAGCTTGGAGGGGAATGGCCAAGAGACCCAGTACTTC	NA	NA	TRBV5-1	TRBJ2-5
CASSLKTGDYEQYF	TGTGCCAGCAGCTTGAAAACAGGGGACTACGAGCAGTACTTC	NA	TRBD1	TRBV5-4	TRBJ2-7
CASSLRGGFGTTGELFF	TGTGCCAGCAGCTTAAGAGGGGGGTTCGGGACTACAGGGGAGCTGTTTTTT	NA	NA	TRBV7-3	TRBJ2-2
CASSMSGQGDYTF	TGTGCCAGCAGCATGTCCGGACAGGGGGATTACACCTTC	few	TRBD1	TRBV5-5	TRBJ1-2